This T cell receptor beta chain was documented in a study of blood T cell repertoires in COVID-19. Study in general: Sites across the United States, Italy and Spain contributed samples from acute and convalescent COVID-19. In each case, the material was cDNA or gDNA derived from T cells, B-cell-depleted T cells, or PBMCs.

Assay used: immunoSEQ multiplex PCR; TCRdb lists only in-frame clones, some missing. In the table there are 200,000 to 250,000 clones, 70% to 90% of which are singletons. The CDR3 spans 16 residues. V was pared by 7 bases and J by 0 bases, with 11 bases of the junction left unmatched. Germline CDR1 is LNHDA and CDR2 is SQIVND (reference sequence). Assignments of participants to cohorts depended upon their own reported clinical history. A PCR-confirmed or clinician-diagnosed COVID-19 case had contacted exposed participants within 2 weeks of entry. The sequenced sample was PBMCs or T cells enriched from blood (not recorded which). The receptor comes from a man over 45 who had been exposed to COVID-19. J is TRBJ1-1 and V is TRBV19; 7 positions agree with TRBD1. In DNA form, the CDR3 reads TGTGCCAGTACTGCAATCAGGGGGGTTATGAACACTGAAGCTTTCTTT. Its translation: CASTAIRGVMNTEAFF.